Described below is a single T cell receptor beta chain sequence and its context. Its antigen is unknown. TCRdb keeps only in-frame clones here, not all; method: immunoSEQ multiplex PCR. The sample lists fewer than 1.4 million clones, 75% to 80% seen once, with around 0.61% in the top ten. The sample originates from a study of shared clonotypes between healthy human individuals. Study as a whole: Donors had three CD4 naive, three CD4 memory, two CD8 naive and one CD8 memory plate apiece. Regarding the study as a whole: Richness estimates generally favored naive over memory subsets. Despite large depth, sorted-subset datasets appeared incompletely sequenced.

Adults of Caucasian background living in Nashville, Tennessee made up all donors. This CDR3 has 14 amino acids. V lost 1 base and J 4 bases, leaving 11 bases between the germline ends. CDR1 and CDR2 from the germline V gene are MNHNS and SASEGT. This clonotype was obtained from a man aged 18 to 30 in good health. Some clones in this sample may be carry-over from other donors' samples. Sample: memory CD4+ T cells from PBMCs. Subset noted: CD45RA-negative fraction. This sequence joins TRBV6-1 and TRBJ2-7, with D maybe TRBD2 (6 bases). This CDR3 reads CASSEVPGRYEQYF. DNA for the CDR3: TGTGCCAGCAGTGAAGTTCCAGGGAGGTACGAGCAGTACTTC.